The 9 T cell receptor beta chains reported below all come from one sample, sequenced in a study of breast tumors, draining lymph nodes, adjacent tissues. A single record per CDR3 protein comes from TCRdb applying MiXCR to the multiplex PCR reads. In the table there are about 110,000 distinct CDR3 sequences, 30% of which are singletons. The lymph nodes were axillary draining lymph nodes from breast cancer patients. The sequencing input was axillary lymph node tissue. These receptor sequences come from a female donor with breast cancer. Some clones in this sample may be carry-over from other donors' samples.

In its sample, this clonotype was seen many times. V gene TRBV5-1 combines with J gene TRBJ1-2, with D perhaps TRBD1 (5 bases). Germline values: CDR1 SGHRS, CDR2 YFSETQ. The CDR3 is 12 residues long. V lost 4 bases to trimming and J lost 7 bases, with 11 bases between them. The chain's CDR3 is CASSPDIAGYTF. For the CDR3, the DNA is TGCGCCAGCAGCCCGGACATCGCTGGCTACACCTTC.

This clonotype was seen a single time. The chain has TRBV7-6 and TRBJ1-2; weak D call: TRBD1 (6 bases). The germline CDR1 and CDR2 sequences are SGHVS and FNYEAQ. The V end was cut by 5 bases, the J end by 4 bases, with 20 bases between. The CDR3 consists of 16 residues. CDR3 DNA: TGTGCCAGCAGCCCAACAGGGCGGGGGGCCTCCTATGGCTACACCTTC. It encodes CASSPTGRGASYGYTF.

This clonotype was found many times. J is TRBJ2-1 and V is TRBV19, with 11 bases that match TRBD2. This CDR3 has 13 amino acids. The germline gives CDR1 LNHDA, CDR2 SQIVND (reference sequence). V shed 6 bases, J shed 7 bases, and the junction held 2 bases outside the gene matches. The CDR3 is CASRLAGANEQFF. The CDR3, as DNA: TGTGCCAGTAGACTAGCGGGAGCAAATGAGCAGTTCTTC.

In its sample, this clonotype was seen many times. The chain's CDR3 is CASSWAPAAGGSGYTQYF. The DNA for the CDR3 is TGCGCCAGCAGCTGGGCCCCCGCGGCGGGAGGGTCGGGCTATACGCAGTATTTT. J is TRBJ2-3 and V is TRBV5-1, with TRBD2 identical over 9 bases. This CDR3 spans 18 amino acids. J gave up 7 bases and V 3 bases, and 18 bases lay outside the gene matches. Germline V gene sequence: CDR1 SGHRS, CDR2 YFSETQ.

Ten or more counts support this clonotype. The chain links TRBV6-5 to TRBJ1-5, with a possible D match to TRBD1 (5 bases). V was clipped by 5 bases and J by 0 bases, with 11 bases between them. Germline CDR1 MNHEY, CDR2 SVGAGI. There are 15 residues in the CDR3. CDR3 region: CASSRDWYSNQPQHF. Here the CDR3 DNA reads TGTGCCAGCAGTCGGGACTGGTATAGCAATCAGCCCCAGCATTTT.

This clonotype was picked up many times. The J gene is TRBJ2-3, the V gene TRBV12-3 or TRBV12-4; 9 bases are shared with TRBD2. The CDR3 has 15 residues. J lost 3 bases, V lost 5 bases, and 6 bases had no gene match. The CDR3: CASSPRLAGTDTQYF. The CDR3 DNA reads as TGTGCCAGCAGTCCGAGGCTAGCGGGGACAGATACGCAGTATTTT.

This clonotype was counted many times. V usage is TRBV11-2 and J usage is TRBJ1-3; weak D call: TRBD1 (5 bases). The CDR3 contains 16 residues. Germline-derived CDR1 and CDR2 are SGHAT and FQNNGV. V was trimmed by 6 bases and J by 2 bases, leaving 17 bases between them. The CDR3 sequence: CASSRRGSSTGNTIYF. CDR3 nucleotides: TGTGCCAGCAGTAGACGGGGGAGCTCTACTGGAAACACCATATATTTT.

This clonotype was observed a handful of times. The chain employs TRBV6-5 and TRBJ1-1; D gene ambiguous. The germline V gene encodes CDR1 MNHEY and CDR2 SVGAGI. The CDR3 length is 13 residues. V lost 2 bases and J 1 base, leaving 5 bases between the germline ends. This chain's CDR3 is CASSYERNTEAFF. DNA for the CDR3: TGTGCCAGCAGTTACGAGAGGAACACTGAAGCTTTCTTT.

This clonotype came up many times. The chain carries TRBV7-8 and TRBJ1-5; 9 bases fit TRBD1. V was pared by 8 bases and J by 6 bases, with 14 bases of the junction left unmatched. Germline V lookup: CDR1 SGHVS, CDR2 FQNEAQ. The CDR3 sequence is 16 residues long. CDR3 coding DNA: TGTGCCAGCTTTTTCCTCCCGGGACAGGGCCCTCAGCCCCAGCATTTT. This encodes CASFFLPGQGPQPQHF.